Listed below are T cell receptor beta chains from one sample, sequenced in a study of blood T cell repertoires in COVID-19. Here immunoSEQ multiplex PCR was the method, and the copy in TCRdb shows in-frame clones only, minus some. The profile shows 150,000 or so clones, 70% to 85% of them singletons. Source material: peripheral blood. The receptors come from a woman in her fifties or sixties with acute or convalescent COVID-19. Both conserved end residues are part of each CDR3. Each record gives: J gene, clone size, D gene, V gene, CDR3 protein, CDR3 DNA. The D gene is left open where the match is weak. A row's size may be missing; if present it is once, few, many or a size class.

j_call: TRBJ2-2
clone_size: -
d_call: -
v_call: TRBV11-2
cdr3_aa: CASSLAGNTGELFF
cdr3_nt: TGTGCCAGCAGCTTAGCAGGGAACACCGGGGAGCTGTTTTTT

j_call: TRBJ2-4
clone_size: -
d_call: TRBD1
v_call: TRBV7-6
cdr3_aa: CASSLTRGTGGNIQYF
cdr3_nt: TGTGCCAGCAGCTTAACTCGCGGGACAGGTGGAAACATTCAGTACTTC

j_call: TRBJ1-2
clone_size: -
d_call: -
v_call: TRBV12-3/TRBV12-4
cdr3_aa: CASIRGTVGYTF
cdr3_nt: TGTGCCAGCATCCGAGGGACTGTGGGCTACACCTTC

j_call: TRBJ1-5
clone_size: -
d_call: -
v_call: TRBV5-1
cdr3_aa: CASSFQGNQPQHF
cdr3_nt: TGCGCCAGCAGCTTCCAGGGTAATCAGCCCCAGCATTTT

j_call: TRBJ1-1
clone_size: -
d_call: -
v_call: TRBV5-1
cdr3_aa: CASSQHPNTEAFF
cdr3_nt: TGCGCCAGCAGTCAACATCCGAACACTGAAGCTTTCTTT

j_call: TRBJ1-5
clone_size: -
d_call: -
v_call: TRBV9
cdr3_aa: CASTPFGRVGQPQHF
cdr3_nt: TGTGCCAGCACCCCCTTCGGGAGGGTTGGTCAGCCCCAGCATTTT

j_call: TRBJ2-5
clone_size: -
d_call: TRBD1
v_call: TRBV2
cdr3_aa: CASSVMGTDQETQYF
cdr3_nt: TGTGCCAGCAGTGTCATGGGGACAGACCAAGAGACCCAGTACTTC

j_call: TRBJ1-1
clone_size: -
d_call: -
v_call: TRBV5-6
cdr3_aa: CASSWGVRNTEAFF
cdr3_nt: TGTGCCAGCAGCTGGGGGGTCCGGAACACTGAAGCTTTCTTT

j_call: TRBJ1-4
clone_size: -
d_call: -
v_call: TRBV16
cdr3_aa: CASTGGGSYNEKLFF
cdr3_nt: TGTGCCAGCACCGGAGGAGGGAGTTATAATGAAAAACTGTTTTTT

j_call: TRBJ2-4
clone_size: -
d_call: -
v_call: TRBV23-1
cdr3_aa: CASSPRKLRLAKNIQYF
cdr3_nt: TGCGCCAGCAGTCCCCGAAAACTTCGATTAGCCAAAAACATTCAGTACTTC

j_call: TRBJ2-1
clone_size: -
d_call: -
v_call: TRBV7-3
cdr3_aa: CASSLLEDEQFF
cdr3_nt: TGTGCCAGCAGCTTACTCGAGGATGAGCAGTTCTTC

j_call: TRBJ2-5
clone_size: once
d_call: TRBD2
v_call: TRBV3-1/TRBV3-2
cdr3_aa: CASSGLAGGETQYF
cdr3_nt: TGTGCCAGCAGCGGCCTAGCGGGGGGAGAGACCCAGTACTTC

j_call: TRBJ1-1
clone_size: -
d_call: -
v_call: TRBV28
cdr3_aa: CASLSRPSEAFF
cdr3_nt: TGTGCCAGTCTAAGCAGGCCCTCCGAAGCTTTCTTT

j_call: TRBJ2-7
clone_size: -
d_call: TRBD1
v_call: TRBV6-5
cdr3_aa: CASTKGTAEQYF
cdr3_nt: TGTGCCAGCACCAAAGGGACAGCGGAGCAGTACTTC

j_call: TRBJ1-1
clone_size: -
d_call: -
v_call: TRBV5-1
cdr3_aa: CASSLEQGGGTEAFF
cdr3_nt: TGCGCCAGCAGCTTGGAACAGGGCGGAGGCACTGAAGCTTTCTTT

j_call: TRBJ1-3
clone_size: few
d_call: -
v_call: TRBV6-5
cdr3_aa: CASSQSLTGTIYF
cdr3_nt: TGTGCCAGCAGTCAATCCCTCACGGGCACCATATATTTT

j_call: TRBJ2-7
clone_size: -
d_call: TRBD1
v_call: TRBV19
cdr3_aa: CASTRTGGNYEQYF
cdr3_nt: TGTGCCAGTACCCGGACAGGGGGGAACTACGAGCAGTACTTC

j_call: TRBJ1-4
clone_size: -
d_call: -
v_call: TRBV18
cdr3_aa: CASSSTQGQTNEKLFF
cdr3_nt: TGTGCCAGCTCATCAACGCAGGGTCAAACTAATGAAAAACTGTTTTTT

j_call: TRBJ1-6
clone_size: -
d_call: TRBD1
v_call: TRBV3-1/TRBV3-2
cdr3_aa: CASSQYRTGGMNSPLHF
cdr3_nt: TGTGCCAGCAGCCAATACCGGACAGGGGGCATGAATTCACCCCTCCACTTT

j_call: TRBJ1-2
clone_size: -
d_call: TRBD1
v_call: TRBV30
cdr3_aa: CAWSPGQGPGYTF
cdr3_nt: TGTGCCTGGAGTCCCGGACAGGGTCCGGGCTACACCTTC

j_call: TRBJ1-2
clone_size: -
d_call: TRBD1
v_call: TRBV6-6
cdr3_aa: CASSPGTGGKWYGYTF
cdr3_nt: TGTGCCAGCAGCCCCGGGACAGGGGGTAAATGGTATGGCTACACCTTC

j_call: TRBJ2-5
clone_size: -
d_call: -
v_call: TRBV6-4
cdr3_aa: CASSPTGQETQYF
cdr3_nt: TGTGCCAGCAGCCCCACAGGGCAAGAGACCCAGTACTTC

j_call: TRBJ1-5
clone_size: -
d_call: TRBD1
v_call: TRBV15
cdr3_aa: CATSRTGFGGNQPQHF
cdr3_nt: TGTGCCACCAGCAGGACAGGGTTCGGGGGCAATCAGCCCCAGCATTTT

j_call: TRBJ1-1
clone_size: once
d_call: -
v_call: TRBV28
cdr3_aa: CASSLARGVNTEAFF
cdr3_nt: TGTGCCAGCAGTTTGGCCAGGGGAGTGAACACTGAAGCTTTCTTT

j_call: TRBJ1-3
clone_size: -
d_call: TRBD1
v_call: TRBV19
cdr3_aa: CASSIGQALNTIYF
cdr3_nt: TGTGCCAGTAGTATTGGACAGGCTCTAAACACCATATATTTT